What follows is one T cell receptor (beta chain) and its context. These data belong to a study of cytomegalovirus exposure and HLA in healthy donors. Researchers ran the PCR with 60 Vbeta and 13 Jbeta primers. Libraries were prepared by immunoSEQ multiplex PCR; TCRdb keeps only in-frame clonotypes and omits some of them. This sample has approximately 100,000 clones, with about three quarters found just once. The CDR3 runs 15 residues. The germline gives CDR1 MDHEN, CDR2 SYDVKM. The J segment lost 9 bases and the V segment lost 7 bases, leaving 17 bases of the junction unmatched. This clonotype originated in a male donor in good health and CMV-seropositive. Sequencing used PBMCs. The rearrangement joins TRBV28 to TRBJ2-7; 8 nucleotides agree with TRBD1. The CDR3: CASTQWETGVCWQYF. For the CDR3, the DNA is TGTGCCAGCACCCAATGGGAGACAGGGGTCTGTTGGCAGTACTTC.